A single sample is the source of the 26 T cell receptor beta chains below, sequenced in a study of OX40 agonist ivuxolimab in advanced cancers. Profiling relied on immunoSEQ multiplex PCR, and the TCRdb table lists in-frame clones only, not all of them. The table has about 51,000 clones, around 77% seen once. The specimen was CD4+ or CD8+ T cells sorted from blood, collected in a trial of the OX40 agonist ivuxolimab. The receptors were sampled from an adult with an advanced solid tumor such as melanoma, head and neck, liver or kidney cancer.

The chain employs TRBV27 and TRBJ1-2; TRBD1 matches 10 bases. With V trimmed by 5 bases and J by 5 bases, 5 bases remained unmatched. Germline V CDR1 and CDR2: MNHEY, SMNVEV (reference sequence). The CDR3 is 14 amino acids. The CDR3 sequence: CASSTPGQGYGYTF. CDR3 nucleotide sequence: TGTGCCAGCAGTACACCGGGACAGGGGTATGGCTACACCTTC.

V usage is TRBV6-5 and J usage is TRBJ2-7; perhaps TRBD2 as D (7 bases). CDR3 size: 14 residues. Germline V lookup: CDR1 MNHEY, CDR2 SVGAGI. The ends were cut back, 3 bases at V and 7 bases at J, with 16 bases in the middle. The CDR3 bases are TGTGCCAGCAGTTATCAGCGAGAGGGGGGGGAGCAGTACTTC. Its protein product is CASSYQREGGEQYF.

The rearrangement links TRBV7-2 to TRBJ2-7; D is unresolved. V was clipped by 2 bases and J by 6 bases, with 8 bases between them. Germline V gives CDR1 SGHTA, CDR2 FQGNSA. The CDR3 has 12 amino acids. CDR3 bases: TGTGCCAGCAGCTTATCTTTTTTCGAGCAGTACTTC. This gives the protein CASSLSFFEQYF. The full variable domain, with the rest looked up from reference TRBV7-2 and TRBJ2-7, is GAGVSQSPSNKVTEKGKDVELRCDPISGHTALYWYRQSLGQGLEFLIYFQGNSAPDKSGLPSDRFSAERTGGSVSTLTIQRTQQEDSAVYLCASSLSFFEQYFGPGTRLTVT.

This chain joins TRBV6-5 and TRBJ2-7, with 7 positions matching TRBD2. CDR1 is MNHEY and CDR2 is SVGAGI in the germline V gene. There are 13 residues in the CDR3. V shed 3 bases and J 6 bases; nucleotides not matched to a gene: 5. CDR3 coding DNA: TGTGCCAGCAGTTATTCGGGGGGACGCGAGCAGTACTTC. This gives the protein CASSYSGGREQYF.

This clone has just one count. J is TRBJ1-1 and V is TRBV5-1; TRBD1 matches 10 bases. Germline trimming cut 0 bases from V and 3 bases from J; bases unmatched to any gene: 5. Germline assignment: CDR1 SGHRS and CDR2 YFSETQ. CDR3 length: 16 amino acids. CDR3 DNA sequence: TGCGCCAGCAGCTTGGTAGAAGGGACAGGGGACACTGAAGCTTTCTTT. It encodes CASSLVEGTGDTEAFF.

The chain links TRBV19 to TRBJ1-5, with 7 bases matching TRBD1. Per germline, CDR1 LNHDA and CDR2 SQIVND (reference sequence). Trimming took 6 bases from V and 2 from J; bases not matched to a gene: 10. The CDR3 runs 16 residues. The DNA of the CDR3 is TGTGCCAGTAGAGAGGACAGGTTGGGTGGCAATCAGCCCCAGCATTTT. Amino acid sequence: CASREDRLGGNQPQHF.

The chain uses TRBV12-2 and TRBJ1-1. TRBV12-2 is a pseudogene segment. This CDR3 region has 17 residues. The DNA for the CDR3 is TGTGCAAGTCGCTTAGCCCGAGGGGGGCAGGGGAACACTGAAGCTTTCTTT. This encodes CASRLARGGQGNTEAFF.

This clone was seen just once. The V call is TRBV5-1, the J call TRBJ1-1; D is possibly TRBD1 (5 bases). Germline CDR1 reads SGHRS; CDR2 reads YFSETQ. Trimming took 2 bases from V and 2 from J, leaving 10 bases between them. The CDR3 runs to 14 residues. The CDR3 DNA follows: TGCGCCAGCAGCTTCCGGGACCATAACACTGAAGCTTTCTTT. This encodes CASSFRDHNTEAFF. The entire variable domain, with the rest obtained from reference TRBV5-1 and TRBJ1-1, is as follows: KAGVTQTPRYLIKTRGQQVTLSCSPISGHRSVSWYQQTPGQGLQFLFEYFSETQRNKGNFPGRFSGRQFSNSRSEMNVSTLELGDSALYLCASSFRDHNTEAFFGQGTRLTVV.

This rearrangement joins TRBV6-5 to TRBJ2-1, with D possibly called TRBD1 or TRBD2 (8 bases each). Germline V gene lookup returns CDR1 MNHEY and CDR2 SVGAGI. The CDR3 length is 13 residues. Trimming removed 6 bases at V and 13 bases at J, with 19 bases between. CDR3 DNA: TGTGCCAGCAGCGGACAGGGAGCGGGAGACCAGTTCTTC. Translation gives CASSGQGAGDQFF.

The chain couples TRBV7-8 to TRBJ1-6; D gene uncertain. V lost 1 base and J lost 10, with 8 bases in between. This CDR3 has 13 amino acids. Germline V gene lookup returns CDR1 SGHVS and CDR2 FQNEAQ. The CDR3 region is CASSLDLGSPLHF. For the CDR3, the DNA is TGTGCCAGCAGCTTAGACCTGGGGTCACCCCTCCACTTT.

This clone was counted a few times. The CDR3 region is CASSTGLQPQHF. The CDR3 DNA sequence: TGTGCCAGCAGTACAGGGCTTCAGCCCCAGCATTTT. V and J are TRBV28 and TRBJ1-5, with TRBD1 as a possible D gene (6 bases). Germline CDR1 and CDR2: MDHEN and SYDVKM. Trimming removed 5 bases at V and 6 bases at J, with 8 bases between. The length of the CDR3 is 12 residues.

The CDR3 protein is CASNPGQRAGELFF. The CDR3 nucleotides are TGTGCCAGCAATCCGGGACAGAGGGCGGGGGAGCTGTTTTTT. The J gene is TRBJ2-2, the V gene TRBV6-5; 7 bases agree with TRBD1. V shed 7 bases, J shed 8 bases, and the junction held 10 bases outside the gene matches. CDR1 is MNHEY and CDR2 is SVGAGI in the germline V gene. The length of the CDR3 is 14 residues.

This chain links TRBV7-3 with TRBJ2-5; no reliable D call. Germline-derived CDR1 and CDR2 are SGHTA and FQGTGA. CDR3 size: 14 residues. The V end was cut by 1 base, the J end by 4 bases, with 10 bases between. CDR3 coding DNA: TGTGCCAGCAGCTTAAGCGCCCGGACAGAGACCCAGTACTTC. Protein product: CASSLSARTETQYF.

This clone was recorded a few times. The CDR3 region is CASSIRAGNSYNEQFF. Here the CDR3 DNA reads TGTGCCAGTAGTATTCGGGCCGGGAACTCCTACAATGAGCAGTTCTTC. The gene calls are TRBV19 and TRBJ2-1; D perhaps matches TRBD2 (5 bases). The V end was cut by 3 bases, the J end by 0 bases, with 12 bases between. Germline V lookup: CDR1 LNHDA, CDR2 SQIVND (reference sequence). This CDR3 is 16 amino acids long.

A few counts support this clone. DNA for the CDR3: TGTGCCAGCAGCCCCGACACACGCAATCAGCCCCAGCATTTT. It codes for CASSPDTRNQPQHF. The chain couples TRBV7-9 to TRBJ1-5; no firm D call. V lost 5 bases and J lost 2, with 10 bases in between. The CDR3 length is 14 residues. Germline V gene data show CDR1 as SEHNR and CDR2 as FQNEAQ (reference sequence).

The genes are TRBV5-8 and TRBJ1-5; the D gene is possibly TRBD1 (6 bases). The V and J ends lost 4 bases and 12 bases respectively, with 20 bases between them. Germline V gene sequence: CDR1 SGHTS, CDR2 YDEGEE. The CDR3 spans 14 residues. CDR3 sequence reads: CASSPRQALFDQHF. In DNA form, the CDR3 reads TGTGCCAGCAGCCCCCGACAGGCCCTCTTCGACCAGCATTTT.

The chain links TRBV6-4 to TRBJ2-1; 10 nucleotides match TRBD2. The CDR3 loop spans 15 amino acids. The J segment lost 8 bases and the V segment lost 1 base, leaving 5 bases of the junction unmatched. CDR1 is MRHNA and CDR2 is SNTAGT in the germline V gene. The CDR3 nucleotides are TGTGCCAGCAGTGACTTTACTAGCGGGACTGATGAGCAGTTCTTC. Translation: CASSDFTSGTDEQFF.

The chain recombines TRBV7-8 with TRBJ1-4, with D uncertain. The CDR3 runs to 14 residues. The V and J ends lost 0 bases and 8 bases respectively, with 10 bases between them. Germline CDR1 reads SGHVS; CDR2 reads FQNEAQ. The CDR3 bases are TGTGCCAGCAGCTTAGCGTCTAAGACGGAAAAACTGTTTTTT. This encodes CASSLASKTEKLFF.

The sample holds one count of this clone. The gene calls are TRBV28 and TRBJ2-1, with a weak D call TRBD1 (6 bases). This CDR3 comprises 17 residues. Trimming cost V 5 bases and J 9 bases, with 26 bases left between them. Looked up from germline, CDR1 is MDHEN and CDR2 is SYDVKM. The chain's CDR3 is CASSPSDVVPRGGEQFF. In DNA form, the CDR3 reads TGTGCCAGCAGTCCATCAGATGTGGTCCCCAGGGGCGGTGAGCAGTTCTTC.

The V and J genes are TRBV10-3 and TRBJ2-3; 11 nucleotides align to TRBD2. Losses at the gene ends were 8 bases for V and 6 bases for J; bases not matched to a gene: 4. Germline assignment: CDR1 ENHRY and CDR2 SYGVKD. The length of the CDR3 is 13 residues. CDR3 protein: CAIGLAGGDTQYF. In DNA form, the CDR3 reads TGTGCCATCGGGTTAGCGGGAGGGGATACGCAGTATTTT.

The sample holds one count of this clone. The chain joins TRBV6-6 to TRBJ1-4, with D unresolved. The CDR3 contains 15 residues. Trimming took 5 bases from V and 6 from J, leaving 16 bases between them. Germline CDR1 MNHNY, CDR2 SVGAGI (reference sequence). CDR3 sequence: CASSQTATSDEKLFF. In DNA form, the CDR3 reads TGTGCCAGCAGTCAGACCGCGACGTCCGATGAAAAACTGTTTTTT.

V gene TRBV27 combines with J gene TRBJ2-5, with D possibly matching TRBD2 (5 bases). V was pared by 3 bases and J by 5 bases, with 7 bases between. The CDR3 is 12 residues long. Germline V CDR1 and CDR2: MNHEY, SMNVEV (reference sequence). The CDR3, as DNA: TGTGCCAGCAGTTTCGGAGGCGAGACCCAGTACTTC. This translates into CASSFGGETQYF.

The rearrangement uses TRBV6-5 and TRBJ2-3, with no clear D. CDR3 length: 14 residues. V lost 7 bases and J lost 0, with 11 bases in between. Germline lookup yields CDR1 MNHEY and CDR2 SVGAGI. The CDR3 region has the DNA TGTGCCAGCACCCTAAAAGCTAGCACAGATACGCAGTATTTT. It translates to CASTLKASTDTQYF.

The J gene is TRBJ2-7, the V gene TRBV21-1; the tabulated D call, TRBD1, remains unverified against the DNA. TRBV21-1 is a pseudogene segment. This CDR3 has 14 amino acids. CDR3 loop: CASSKAPPGYEQYF. The CDR3 coding sequence is TGTGCCAGCAGCAAAGCCCCCCCAGGTTACGAGCAGTACTTC.

The chain couples TRBV6-1 to TRBJ2-3; maybe TRBD2 (5 bases). The CDR3 spans 14 residues. Germline CDR1 MNHNS, CDR2 SASEGT. V was cut by 6 bases and J by 2 bases, with 12 bases left in between. For the CDR3, the DNA is TGTGCCAGCAGGAGGGCCCCCTACACAGATACGCAGTATTTT. It translates to CASRRAPYTDTQYF.

V and J are TRBV18 and TRBJ1-1, with D possibly being TRBD1 (6 bases). The germline gives CDR1 KGHSH, CDR2 LQKENI. The V gene lost 5 bases and the J gene lost 6 bases, with 10 bases spanning the gap. The CDR3 length is 12 residues. The CDR3 DNA follows: TGTGCCAGCTCAACGGGACACCCTGAAGCTTTCTTT. Its protein is CASSTGHPEAFF. Filled out from reference TRBV18 and TRBJ1-1, the complete variable domain reads NAGVMQNPRHLVRRRGQEARLRCSPMKGHSHVYWYRQLPEEGLKFMVYLQKENIIDESGMPKERFSAEFPKEGPSILRIQQVVRGDSAAYFCASSTGHPEAFFGQGTRLTVV.